This T cell receptor beta chain was captured in a study of T cell responses to AZD1222 COVID-19 vaccine. Study findings and constraints: CD4 TCRs linked to vaccination spanned spike, dominating at 160-218 and 743-854. Compared with day 0, the breadth and depth of the Spike-specific TCR repertoire rose significantly after two doses of AZD1222. Possibly, clonal diversity was underestimated; donors were largely white British and included more females. The study sampled repertoires only after the peak T cell response.

Sequenced by immunoSEQ multiplex PCR; TCRdb stores in-frame clones only, minus some. The sample contains about 100,000 clones, 85% to 90% of which appear only once. Comments on this clone: Its antigen is unidentified.

Germline lookup yields CDR1 SQVTM and CDR2 ANQGSEA. This CDR3 region has 11 residues. The V segment lost 7 bases and the J segment 7 bases; nucleotides outside the gene matches: 1. The source of this sequence is an adult in good health. Sample: peripheral blood, taken on day 0 of AZD1222 vaccination. The chain uses TRBV29-1 and TRBJ2-1, with 10 bases fitting TRBD1. CDR3 in amino acids: CSAGQGNEQFF. CDR3 DNA: TGCAGCGCGGGACAGGGGAATGAGCAGTTCTTC.